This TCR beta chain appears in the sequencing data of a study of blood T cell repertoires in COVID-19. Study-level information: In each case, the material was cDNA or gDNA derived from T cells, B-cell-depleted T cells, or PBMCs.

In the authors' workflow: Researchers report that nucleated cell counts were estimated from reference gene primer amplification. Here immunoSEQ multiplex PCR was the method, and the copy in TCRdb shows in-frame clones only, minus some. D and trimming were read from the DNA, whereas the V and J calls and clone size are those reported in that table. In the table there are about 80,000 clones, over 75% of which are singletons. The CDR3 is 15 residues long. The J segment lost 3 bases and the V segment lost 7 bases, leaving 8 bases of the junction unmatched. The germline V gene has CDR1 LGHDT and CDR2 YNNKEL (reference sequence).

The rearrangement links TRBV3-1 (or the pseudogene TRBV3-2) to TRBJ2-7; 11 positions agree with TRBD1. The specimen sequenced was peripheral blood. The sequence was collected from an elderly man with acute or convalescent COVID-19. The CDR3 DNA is TGTGCCAGCACCCCGGGACAGGGGGACGGCTACGAGCAGTACTTC. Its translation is CASTPGQGDGYEQYF.